These 22 T cell receptor beta chains were sequenced from one sample in a study of PD-L1 blockade in urothelial cancer. Assay: immunoSEQ multiplex PCR; the TCRdb copy retains only in-frame clones and omits some. The sample yields more than 75,000 clones, roughly 90% seen once. Sequenced material: PBMCs, taken around atezolizumab (anti-PD-L1) treatment. The receptors were gathered from a man aged 55 to 70 with urothelial cancer.

V usage is TRBV9 and J usage is TRBJ2-2, with D perhaps TRBD2 (7 bases). Germline values: CDR1 SGDLS, CDR2 YYNGEE. This CDR3 spans 16 amino acids. V shed 0 bases and J shed 4 bases, with 13 bases lying between them. CDR3 in DNA: TGTGCCAGCAGCGTAGAGGGGGGGCATAGCACCGGGGAGCTGTTTTTT. This codes for CASSVEGGHSTGELFF.

The V and J genes are TRBV7-2 and TRBJ2-7, with TRBD1 identical over 9 bases. Germline trimming cut 0 bases from V and 3 bases from J; bases unmatched to any gene: 3. This CDR3 has 15 amino acids. The V gene's germline CDR1 is SGHTA and CDR2 FQGNSA. The CDR3 DNA sequence: TGTGCCAGCAGCTTAGCTGGGACAGGGTTCTACGAGCAGTACTTC. Its translation is CASSLAGTGFYEQYF. The full variable domain, its missing parts supplied by reference TRBV7-2 and TRBJ2-7, is GAGVSQSPSNKVTEKGKDVELRCDPISGHTALYWYRQSLGQGLEFLIYFQGNSAPDKSGLPSDRFSAERTGGSVSTLTIQRTQQEDSAVYLCASSLAGTGFYEQYFGPGTRLTVT.

This chain links TRBV19 with TRBJ1-6, with D perhaps matching TRBD1 (5 bases). Trimming shortened V by 3 bases and J by 8 bases, and 11 bases separated the two germline ends. This CDR3 region has 14 residues. Germline V gene data show CDR1 as LNHDA and CDR2 as SQIVND (reference sequence). For the CDR3, the DNA is TGTGCCAGTAGTATCGCTTGGGGGGATTCACCCCTCCACTTT. Translated: CASSIAWGDSPLHF.

The chain is built from TRBV6-1 and TRBJ2-3; 9 bases agree with TRBD1. This CDR3 is built from 14 residues. V shed 6 bases, J shed 5 bases, and the junction held 6 bases outside the gene matches. In germline, CDR1 is MNHNS, CDR2 SASEGT. The CDR3 sequence: CASSEQGAGDTQYF. The CDR3 DNA reads as TGTGCCAGCAGCGAACAGGGGGCCGGAGATACGCAGTATTTT.

The chain recombines TRBV29-1 with TRBJ1-1, with D hard to call. Per the germline V gene, CDR1 is SQVTM and CDR2 is ANQGSEA. The length of the CDR3 is 11 residues. V was trimmed by 7 bases and J by 6 bases, leaving 12 bases between them. CDR3 DNA: TGCAGCGGCTACGCGGTGGCTGAAGCTTTCTTT. As protein: CSGYAVAEAFF.

The chain has TRBV7-5 and TRBJ2-7; the D call of TRBD1 is as the table states it, not checked on the DNA. TRBV7-5 is a known pseudogene. The CDR3 totals 12 residues. The CDR3 loop is CARSLFRVEQYF. The CDR3 DNA sequence: TGTGCCAGAAGCTTATTCAGGGTCGAGCAGTACTTC.

The chain employs TRBV7-2 and TRBJ2-7; 7 bases fit TRBD1. V was pared by 2 bases and J by 4 bases, with 2 bases of the junction left unmatched. The germline gives CDR1 SGHTA, CDR2 FQGNSA. The CDR3 has 13 residues. Here the CDR3 DNA reads TGTGCCAGCAGCTTAAAACAGGGGTACGAGCAGTACTTC. The encoded protein is CASSLKQGYEQYF.

In this sample, this clone turned up once. The V call is TRBV5-5, the J call TRBJ2-5; D might be TRBD2 (7 bases). Trimming took off 4 bases at V and 3 bases at J, with 19 bases between the two ends. CDR1 SGHKS and CDR2 YYEKEE come from the germline V gene (reference sequence). The CDR3 runs to 16 residues. CDR3 loop: CASSPRAGAGEETQYF. Here the CDR3 DNA reads TGTGCCAGCAGCCCAAGGGCGGGGGCGGGGGAAGAGACCCAGTACTTC. Full variable domain (rest looked up from reference TRBV5-5 and TRBJ2-5): DAGVTQSPTHLIKTRGQQVTLRCSPISGHKSVSWYQQVLGQGPQFIFQYYEKEERGRGNFPDRFSARQFPNYSSELNVNALLLGDSALYLCASSPRAGAGEETQYFGPGTRLLVL.

The rearrangement uses TRBV7-9 and TRBJ2-3; 9 bases are shared with TRBD2. V was pared by 4 bases and J by 1 base, with 3 bases of the junction left unmatched. The germline V gene encodes CDR1 SEHNR and CDR2 FQNEAQ (reference sequence). CDR3 length equals 15 residues. CDR3: CASSSIAGGTDTQYF. DNA of the CDR3: TGTGCCAGCAGCTCCATAGCGGGAGGCACAGATACGCAGTATTTT.

Here the CDR3 reads CAWGGGLAGEVRETQYF. The CDR3 DNA is TGTGCCTGGGGTGGAGGACTAGCGGGGGAGGTCAGAGAGACCCAGTACTTC. This sequence joins TRBV30 and TRBJ2-5, with 13 bases aligning to TRBD2. V shed 5 bases and J 4 bases; nucleotides not matched to a gene: 13. This CDR3 is built from 17 residues. Germline CDR1 and CDR2: GTSNPN and SVGIG (reference sequence). Filled out from reference TRBV30 and TRBJ2-5, the complete variable domain reads SQTIHQWPATLVQPVGSPLSLECTVEGTSNPNLYWYRQAAGRGLQLLFYSVGIGQISSEVPQNLSASRPQDRQFILSSKKLLLSDSGFYLCAWGGGLAGEVRETQYFGPGTRLLVL.

The gene calls are TRBV5-1 and TRBJ1-2; 9 bases agree with TRBD1. Germline values: CDR1 SGHRS, CDR2 YFSETQ. The junction had 14 bases not matched to a gene; V was cut back by 3 bases and J by 8 bases. The length of the CDR3 is 16 residues. The CDR3 region has the DNA TGCGCCAGCAGCTCTCCCGGGACAGGGAGTTTTGCGGGCTACACCTTC. Encoded protein: CASSSPGTGSFAGYTF.

This rearrangement joins TRBV2 to TRBJ1-1, with D uncertain. V was shortened by 5 bases and J by 1 base, with 17 bases between the two germline ends. The CDR3 totals 16 residues. Looked up from germline, CDR1 is SNHLY and CDR2 is FYNNEI. The CDR3 is CASSSSVGGGNTEAFF. The CDR3 coding sequence is TGTGCCAGCAGTTCGTCGGTCGGCGGAGGGAACACTGAAGCTTTCTTT.

The chain joins TRBV10-2 to TRBJ2-2; D not resolved. Germline values: CDR1 WSHSY, CDR2 SAAADI. CDR3 length: 13 residues. Trimming removed 3 bases from V and 6 bases from J, with 8 bases in between. In nucleotides, the CDR3 is TGCGCCAGCAGTGAACGAGGCGCCGGGGAGCTGTTTTTT. Protein sequence: CASSERGAGELFF.

The chain recombines TRBV30 with TRBJ2-6, with D possibly matching TRBD2 (6 bases). Germline CDR1 and CDR2: GTSNPN and SVGIG (reference sequence). The CDR3 extends over 18 amino acids. Trimming cost V 0 bases and J 3 bases, with 18 bases left between them. CDR3 sequence: CAWSVLAGLSGGANVLTF. The CDR3, as DNA: TGTGCCTGGAGTGTCCTGGCGGGGCTCTCTGGTGGGGCCAACGTCCTGACTTTC. The variable domain in full, completed from reference TRBV30 and TRBJ2-6, reads SQTIHQWPATLVQPVGSPLSLECTVEGTSNPNLYWYRQAAGRGLQLLFYSVGIGQISSEVPQNLSASRPQDRQFILSSKKLLLSDSGFYLCAWSVLAGLSGGANVLTFGAGSRLTVL.

The V and J genes are TRBV30 and TRBJ2-3; D possibly corresponds to TRBD2 (6 bases). CDR3 length equals 13 residues. V gave up 0 bases and J gave up 14 bases, with 18 bases separating them. CDR1 GTSNPN and CDR2 SVGIG come from the germline V gene (reference sequence). CDR3: CAWSVQVGTGLYF. DNA for the CDR3: TGTGCCTGGAGTGTACAGGTGGGGACTGGCTTGTATTTT.

This chain connects TRBV9 to TRBJ1-1; 8 bases map to TRBD1. V lost 6 bases and J lost 6; bases outside the gene matches: 7. CDR3 length: 13 amino acids. Germline CDR1 and CDR2: SGDLS and YYNGEE. CDR3 DNA sequence: TGTGCCAGCACAAGACAGGGGAGCTCTGAAGCTTTCTTT. Its protein product is CASTRQGSSEAFF. The full variable domain, in which reference TRBV9 and TRBJ1-1 provide the parts outside the CDR3, is DSGVTQTPKHLITATGQRVTLRCSPRSGDLSVYWYQQSLDQGLQFLIQYYNGEERAKGNILERFSAQQFPDLHSELNLSSLELGDSALYFCASTRQGSSEAFFGQGTRLTVV.

J is TRBJ1-1 and V is TRBV10-3; no definite D call. V lost 2 bases and J lost 1, with 5 bases in between. This CDR3 is 13 amino acids long. CDR1 ENHRY and CDR2 SYGVKD come from the germline V gene. The CDR3: CAISEPENTEAFF. As DNA, the CDR3 is TGTGCCATCAGTGAGCCAGAGAACACTGAAGCTTTCTTT.

The rearrangement joins TRBV29-1 to TRBJ2-1, with 7 bases matching TRBD1. Unmatched junction bases numbered 12, after V lost 6 bases and J lost 7 bases. From germline, CDR1 is SQVTM and CDR2 ANQGSEA. This CDR3 has 14 residues. CDR3 in DNA: TGCAGCGTCACCGGCCCTCTGACAGGGAATGAGCAGTTCTTC. Protein sequence: CSVTGPLTGNEQFF.

The V and J genes are TRBV21-1 and TRBJ1-5; TRBD1 is taken as the D call from the table, unchecked against the DNA. TRBV21-1 constitutes a pseudogene. The CDR3 has 20 residues. CDR3 nucleotide sequence: TGTGCCAGCAGCAAAGGGAGTAGGGGGCAGGAAGGTTGTAGCAATCAGCCCCAGCATTTT. Translating gives CASSKGSRGQEGCSNQPQHF.

Here the CDR3 DNA reads TGTGCCAGCAGCTTTTCAGGGGGCGAATATGGCTACACCTTC. It yields the protein CASSFSGGEYGYTF. The J gene is TRBJ1-2, the V gene TRBV7-2; 8 bases fit TRBD1. Trimming removed 3 bases from V and 5 bases from J; junction bases left unmatched: 5. CDR1 and CDR2 from the germline V gene are SGHTA and FQGNSA. The CDR3 sequence is 14 residues long.

The chain has TRBV5-5 and TRBJ2-5; D perhaps matches TRBD1 (6 bases). V lost 1 base and J 0 bases, leaving 7 bases between the germline ends. CDR3 size: 14 residues. The V gene's germline CDR1 is SGHKS and CDR2 YYEKEE (reference sequence). The DNA for the CDR3 is TGTGCCAGCAGCTTGTACAGGGACCAAGAGACCCAGTACTTC. It yields the protein CASSLYRDQETQYF.

The V call is TRBV5-1, the J call TRBJ2-5; TRBD2 matches at 10 bases. V was clipped by 4 bases and J by 3 bases; unmatched bases: 3. This CDR3 spans 14 amino acids. Germline CDR1 SGHRS, CDR2 YFSETQ. CDR3 region: CASSGLAGEETQYF. For the CDR3, the DNA is TGCGCCAGCAGCGGGCTAGCGGGGGAAGAGACCCAGTACTTC.